Listed below are T cell receptor beta chains from one sample, sequenced in a study of cytomegalovirus exposure and HLA in healthy donors. The table came from immunoSEQ multiplex PCR; TCRdb's copy has only in-frame clones and leaves some out. The repertoire includes roughly 180,000 clones, 8.5% to 10% of them detected once, and roughly 1.3% sits in the top ten. Sequences were obtained from PBMCs. The receptors stem from a woman aged 25 to 39 in good health and CMV-seropositive. Each CDR3 is given with its conserved first and last residue. Each record gives: J gene, V gene, CDR3 protein.

J gene: TRBJ2-3; V gene: TRBV7-9; CDR3 protein: CASSSRASTDTQYF
J gene: TRBJ2-4; V gene: TRBV7-7; CDR3 protein: CASSLGEASGLAKNIQYF
J gene: TRBJ2-7; V gene: TRBV11-2; CDR3 protein: CASRSPGQGNEQYF
J gene: TRBJ1-3; V gene: TRBV30; CDR3 protein: CAWSVSFPGNTIYF
J gene: TRBJ2-1; V gene: TRBV6-6; CDR3 protein: CASTYRGLVHEQFF
J gene: TRBJ2-1; V gene: TRBV2; CDR3 protein: CSIWPTTGTSGSSSYNEQFF
J gene: TRBJ2-3; V gene: TRBV27; CDR3 protein: CASSLLATDTQYF
J gene: TRBJ2-7; V gene: TRBV6-5; CDR3 protein: CASSWTGQTHEQYF
J gene: TRBJ2-5; V gene: TRBV29-1; CDR3 protein: CSVKLTTGYQETQYF
J gene: TRBJ2-1; V gene: TRBV4-1; CDR3 protein: CASSRAGTSRGRFF
J gene: TRBJ2-5; V gene: TRBV25-1; CDR3 protein: CASSDSYYPANQETQYF
J gene: TRBJ2-1; V gene: TRBV27; CDR3 protein: CASSFFSGSRSYNEQFF